This T cell receptor beta chain was recorded in a study of T cell repertoires in cytomegalovirus infection. Study-level background: CMV infection together with matching HLA type was indicated by public TCR beta signatures.

One entry per CDR3 protein results from TCRdb running MiXCR on the reads. The sample includes roughly 68,000 distinct CDR3 sequences, around 20% seen only once; the top ten take over 65%. V gave up 1 base and J gave up 2 bases, with 10 bases separating them. Germline CDR1 SGHTA, CDR2 FQGNSA. CDR3 length: 15 amino acids. Concerning this clonotype itself: Its antigen is not identified.

The material sequenced was CD8+ T cells from cultured PBMCs, taken from culture after CMV antigen stimulation. The genes are TRBV7-2 and TRBJ2-3, with D tentatively TRBD1 (5 bases). The receptor comes from a human donor in good health (CMV status not recorded). Some clones in this sample may be carry-over from other donors' samples. CDR3 bases: TGTGCCAGCAGCTTAGTAGGGGCTGTCACAGATACGCAGTATTTT. It is translated as CASSLVGAVTDTQYF.